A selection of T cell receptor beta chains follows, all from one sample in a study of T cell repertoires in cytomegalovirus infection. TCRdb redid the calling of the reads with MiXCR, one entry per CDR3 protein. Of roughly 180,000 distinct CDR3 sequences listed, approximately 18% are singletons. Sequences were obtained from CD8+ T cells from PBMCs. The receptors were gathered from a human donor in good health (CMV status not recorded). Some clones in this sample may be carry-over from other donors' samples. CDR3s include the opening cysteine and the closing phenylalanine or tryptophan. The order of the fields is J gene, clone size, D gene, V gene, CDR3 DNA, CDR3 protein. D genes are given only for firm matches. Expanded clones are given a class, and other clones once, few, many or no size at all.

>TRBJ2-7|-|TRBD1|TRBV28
TGTGCCAGCAGTTTCTCCCTCGGGACAGGGGGTTACGAGCAGTACTTC
CASSFSLGTGGYEQYF
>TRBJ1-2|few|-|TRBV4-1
TGCGCCAGCAGCCAAGATCGGTCCGCAGGCTACACCTTC
CASSQDRSAGYTF
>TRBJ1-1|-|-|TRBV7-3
TGTGCCAGCAGCTTTTCGGGACACTTGAACACTGAAGCTTTCTTT
CASSFSGHLNTEAFF
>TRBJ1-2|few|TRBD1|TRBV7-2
TGTGCCAGCAGCTCACTCGACAGGGGTTATTATGGCTACACCTTC
CASSSLDRGYYGYTF
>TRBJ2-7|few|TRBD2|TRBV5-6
TGTGCCAGCAGCTTTACTAGCGGGGGGGCAGCCTACGAGCAGTACTTC
CASSFTSGGAAYEQYF
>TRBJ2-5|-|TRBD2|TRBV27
TGTGCCAGCATGCTAGCGGGGAGACAAGAGACCCAGTACTTC
CASMLAGRQETQYF
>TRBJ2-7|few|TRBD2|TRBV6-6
TGTGCCAGCAGTTTACCCCCAGCTAGCGGGGGGGCGGACTACGAGCAGTACTTC
CASSLPPASGGADYEQYF
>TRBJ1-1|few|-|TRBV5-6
TGTGCCAGCAGCTCCATCTCGCAGGGAGCGATGAACACTGAAGCTTTCTTT
CASSSISQGAMNTEAFF
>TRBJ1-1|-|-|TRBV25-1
TGTGCCAGCAGTGAGTCTACGGACACTGAAGCTTTCTTT
CASSESTDTEAFF
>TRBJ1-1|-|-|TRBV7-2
TGTGCCAGCATCCCGCAGGGGATCACTGAAGCTTTCTTT
CASIPQGITEAFF
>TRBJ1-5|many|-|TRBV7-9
TGTGCCAGCAGCCCCCCCACAGGCCAGCCCCAGCATTTT
CASSPPTGQPQHF
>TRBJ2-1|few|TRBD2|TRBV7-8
TGTGCCAGCAGCTTAAACGGGGGGGTAGGGAATGAGCAGTTCTTC
CASSLNGGVGNEQFF
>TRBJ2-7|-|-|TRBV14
TGTGCCAGCAGCCAAGATCCCCGGGGACCGGTCCACGAGCAGTACTTC
CASSQDPRGPVHEQYF
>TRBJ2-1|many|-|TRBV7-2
TGTGCCAGCAGCGCACGGAGGACAGATTCTTACAACAATGAGCAGTTCTTC
CASSARRTDSYNNEQFF
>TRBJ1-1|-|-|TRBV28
TGTGCCAGCAGTTTTTCCCTGAACACTGAAGCTTTCTTT
CASSFSLNTEAFF
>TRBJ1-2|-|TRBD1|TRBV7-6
TGTGCCAGCAGGGCCGTGGGACAGATCAATTTATTCTATGGCTACACCTTC
CASRAVGQINLFYGYTF
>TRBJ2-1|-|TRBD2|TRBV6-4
TGTGCCAGCAGTGCGAATAGCGGGGGGTCCTGGCCGAATGAGCAGTTCTTC
CASSANSGGSWPNEQFF
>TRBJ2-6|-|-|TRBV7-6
TGTGCCAGCAGCCTTAGTAAGGGGGCCAACGTCCTGACTTTC
CASSLSKGANVLTF
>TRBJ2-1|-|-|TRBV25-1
TGTGCCAGCAGTGAAAGGGGAGGCCAAGGGGACAATGAGCAGTTCTTC
CASSERGGQGDNEQFF
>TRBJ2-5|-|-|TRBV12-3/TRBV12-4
TGTGCCAGCACTTTCGGGGGAGAGACCCAGTACTTC
CASTFGGETQYF
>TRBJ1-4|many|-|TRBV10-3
TGTGCCATCAGTGAAGAGGGTGCGGGGGCGCGTAATGAAAAACTGTTTTTT
CAISEEGAGARNEKLFF
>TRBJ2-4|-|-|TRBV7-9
TGTGCCAGCAGCTTAGATGGGGGCCCACTAGCCAAAAACATTCAGTACTTC
CASSLDGGPLAKNIQYF
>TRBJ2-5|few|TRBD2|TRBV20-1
TGCAGTGCTAGAGATTTGGTATGGGGGACTAGCGGGGGAACTCAAGAGACCCAGTACTTC
CSARDLVWGTSGGTQETQYF
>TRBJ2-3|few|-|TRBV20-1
TGCAGTGCCCAGGGTACAGGGCCAGGGGATACGCAGTATTTT
CSAQGTGPGDTQYF
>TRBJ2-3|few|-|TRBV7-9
TGTGCCAGCAGCTTAGAACACAGCACAGATACGCAGTATTTT
CASSLEHSTDTQYF
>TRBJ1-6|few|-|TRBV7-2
TGTGCCAGCAGCTTAGTACCGCCAGAAAGCTCCTATAATTCACCCCTCCACTTT
CASSLVPPESSYNSPLHF
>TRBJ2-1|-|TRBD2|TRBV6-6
TGTGCCAGCAGCTACTGGGCGGGGGATGAGCAGTTCTTC
CASSYWAGDEQFF
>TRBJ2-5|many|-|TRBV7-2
TGTGCCAGCAGCTCCCTGGCAGGCCCCCAAGAGACCCAGTACTTC
CASSSLAGPQETQYF
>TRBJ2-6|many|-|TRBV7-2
TGTGCCAGCAGCGGCACGCTGGGGGCCAACGTCCTGACTTTC
CASSGTLGANVLTF
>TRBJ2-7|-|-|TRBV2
TGTGCCATAACGGGCAATAACTACGAGCAGTACTTC
CAITGNNYEQYF
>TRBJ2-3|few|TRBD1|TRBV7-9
TGTGCCAGCACCAGACAGGGTGATACGCAGTATTTT
CASTRQGDTQYF
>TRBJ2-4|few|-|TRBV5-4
TGTGCCAGCAGCTTGGGCAGTAACATTCAGTACTTC
CASSLGSNIQYF
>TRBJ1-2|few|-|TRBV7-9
TGTGCCAGCAGCGGAACAAGGACGGACTCCTTGGAAGACTATGGCTACACCTTC
CASSGTRTDSLEDYGYTF
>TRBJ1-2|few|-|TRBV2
TGTGCCAGTGTCCTGAGGACCAGCTACACCTTC
CASVLRTSYTF
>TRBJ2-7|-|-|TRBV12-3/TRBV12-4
TGTGCCAGCAGTTTGTTCGGGGCAGGGCAATTCCACGAGCAGTACTTC
CASSLFGAGQFHEQYF
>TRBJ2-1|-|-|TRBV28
TGTGCCAGCAGTTTATGGGGGAGTGAGCAGTTCTTC
CASSLWGSEQFF
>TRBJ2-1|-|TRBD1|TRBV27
TGTGCCAGCACAGGGGACAGGTCCTACAATGAGCAGTTCTTC
CASTGDRSYNEQFF
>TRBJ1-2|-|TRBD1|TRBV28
TGTGCCAGCAGGGGGGACAGGAGATACACCTTC
CASRGDRRYTF
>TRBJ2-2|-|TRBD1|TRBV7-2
TGTGCCAGCAGCACCAGAGACAGGGGGACCGGGGAGCTGTTTTTT
CASSTRDRGTGELFF
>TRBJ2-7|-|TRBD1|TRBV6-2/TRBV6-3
TGTGCCAGCAAATACAGGACAGGGTCCTCCTACGAGCAGTACTTC
CASKYRTGSSYEQYF
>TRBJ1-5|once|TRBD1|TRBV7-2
TGTGCCAGCAGTCAAATTTGGACAGGGTATAGCAATCAGCCCCAGCATTTT
CASSQIWTGYSNQPQHF
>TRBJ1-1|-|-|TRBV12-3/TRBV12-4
TGTGCCAGAAGCCAGGAGAACACTGAAGCTTTCTTT
CARSQENTEAFF
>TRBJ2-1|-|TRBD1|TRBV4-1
TGCGCCAGCAGCACCCCAGGGGGCTCCTACAATGAGCAGTTCTTC
CASSTPGGSYNEQFF
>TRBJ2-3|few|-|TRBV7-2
TGTGCCAGCAGCGACCCCGGCAGCACAGATACGCAGTATTTT
CASSDPGSTDTQYF
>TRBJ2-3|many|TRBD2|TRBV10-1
TGCGCCAGCAGTGAGTTGTCTAGCGGGGGGCCTTCAGATACGCAGTATTTT
CASSELSSGGPSDTQYF
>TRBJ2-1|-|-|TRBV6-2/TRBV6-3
TGTGCCAGCAGTTACGTCCAGGGAGGTCGCGGGGAGCAGTTCTTC
CASSYVQGGRGEQFF